These 2 T cell receptor beta chains were sequenced from one sample in a study of blood T cell repertoires in COVID-19. Generated by immunoSEQ multiplex PCR, the TCRdb table keeps only in-frame clones and is missing some. The sample consists of 200,000 to 300,000 clones, about nine tenths of them appearing once. Sequenced sample: PBMCs or T cells enriched from blood (not recorded which). These receptors were obtained from a woman in her thirties or forties with acute COVID-19.

The chain carries TRBV6-5 and TRBJ1-5, with unresolved D. V lost 7 bases and J lost 6, with 13 bases in between. The germline V gene encodes CDR1 MNHEY and CDR2 SVGAGI. The CDR3 runs 13 residues. As DNA, the CDR3 is TGTGCCAGCACTTCGGGTGTTGTTCAGCCCCAGCATTTT. Encoded protein: CASTSGVVQPQHF.

The chain links TRBV24-1 to TRBJ2-3; tentative D call: TRBD1 (6 bases). The V gene's germline CDR1 is KGHDR and CDR2 SFDVKD. The CDR3 runs 14 residues. The V end lost 7 bases, the J end lost 0 bases, and 10 bases lay between the germline ends. The CDR3 protein is CATRGRGSTDTQYF. The CDR3 bases are TGTGCCACCAGGGGAAGGGGGAGCACAGATACGCAGTATTTT.